Presented here are 31 T cell receptor beta chains from one specimen sequenced in a study of blood T cell repertoires in COVID-19. Assay: immunoSEQ multiplex PCR; the TCRdb copy retains only in-frame clones and omits some. The data hold about 170,000 clones, with around 82% observed a single time. Material for sequencing was peripheral blood. These receptors all stem from an elderly man with COVID-19, enrolled during active disease.

The V call is TRBV10-3, the J call TRBJ2-7, with 11 bases identical to TRBD2. CDR1 is ENHRY and CDR2 is SYGVKD in the germline V gene. V shed 8 bases and J 3 bases; nucleotides not matched to a gene: 9. The CDR3 has 15 amino acids. The CDR3 loop reads CAIQGTSGGFYEQYF. The CDR3 bases are TGTGCCATCCAAGGAACTAGCGGGGGTTTCTACGAGCAGTACTTC.

The V gene is TRBV5-5, the J gene TRBJ1-1, with D possibly matching TRBD1 (6 bases). V shed 3 bases and J shed 4 bases, with 16 bases lying between them. This CDR3 spans 15 amino acids. Germline V CDR1 and CDR2: SGHKS, YYEKEE (reference sequence). DNA of the CDR3: TGTGCCAGCAGCTCCACAGGGACCCGGGGCACTGAAGCTTTCTTT. Its translation is CASSSTGTRGTEAFF.

The chain is built from TRBV5-6 and TRBJ1-2; perhaps TRBD1 as D (6 bases). Germline assignment: CDR1 SGHDT and CDR2 YYEEEE. V dropped 2 bases and J dropped 4 bases, with 21 bases sitting between them. This CDR3 spans 17 amino acids. The CDR3 sequence is CASSLEGFQGRLYGYTF. As DNA, the CDR3 is TGTGCCAGCAGCTTAGAAGGATTCCAGGGGCGCCTCTATGGCTACACCTTC.

The chain joins TRBV19 to TRBJ1-1; 9 positions match TRBD1. There are 19 residues in the CDR3. Germline CDR1 is LNHDA and CDR2 is SQIVND (reference sequence). V trimming: 2 bases; J trimming: 1 base; junction bases outside the gene matches: 14. The DNA for the CDR3 is TGTGCCAGTAGTATAAGGAGGGTGTTACGGGACAGGGAGAACACTGAAGCTTTCTTT. It yields the protein CASSIRRVLRDRENTEAFF. Full variable domain (outside the CDR3, taken from reference TRBV19 and TRBJ1-1): DGGITQSPKYLFRKEGQNVTLSCEQNLNHDAMYWYRQDPGQGLRLIYYSQIVNDFQKGDIAEGYSVSREKKESFPLTVTSAQKNPTAFYLCASSIRRVLRDRENTEAFFGQGTRLTVV.

The CDR3 DNA reads TGCGCCAGCAGAATGGGACAGGGGGCGTATGATTCACCCCTCCACTTT. Its protein is CASRMGQGAYDSPLHF. The chain joins TRBV5-1 to TRBJ1-6, with 12 bases fitting TRBD1. V trimming: 5 bases; J trimming: 8 bases; junction bases outside the gene matches: 8. Per the germline V gene, CDR1 is SGHRS and CDR2 is YFSETQ. This CDR3 is 16 amino acids long.

V is TRBV2 and J is TRBJ2-3; 11 bases align to TRBD2. The CDR3 contains 14 residues. Trimming at V came to 6 bases and at J to 4 bases, leaving 3 bases not matched to a gene. Germline V CDR1 and CDR2: SNHLY, FYNNEI. The DNA of the CDR3 is TGTGCCAGCAGACTACTAGCGGGGGCAGATACGCAGTATTTT. Translating it yields CASRLLAGADTQYF.

This sequence joins TRBV6-2 or TRBV6-3 and TRBJ2-2; no reliable D call. This CDR3 comprises 12 residues. Trimming cost V 3 bases and J 6 bases, with 5 bases left between them. Germline CDR1 reads MNHEY; CDR2 reads SVGEGT. The CDR3 sequence is CASSYGPGELFF. The CDR3 coding sequence is TGTGCCAGCAGTTATGGGCCCGGGGAGCTGTTTTTT.

The chain couples TRBV18 to TRBJ2-7, with D possibly TRBD1 on 7 matching bases. V dropped 1 base and J dropped 7 bases, with 17 bases sitting between them. CDR1 is KGHSH, CDR2 LQKENI, per germline. The CDR3 is made up of 15 amino acids. The CDR3 DNA sequence: TGTGCCAGCTCACCACGCTCCAGGAGGGGGCAAGAGCAGTACTTC. This translates into CASSPRSRRGQEQYF. Based on the CDR3 plus reference TRBV18 and TRBJ2-7, the full variable domain is NAGVMQNPRHLVRRRGQEARLRCSPMKGHSHVYWYRQLPEEGLKFMVYLQKENIIDESGMPKERFSAEFPKEGPSILRIQQVVRGDSAAYFCASSPRSRRGQEQYFGPGTRLTVT.

The chain has TRBV9 and TRBJ1-1, with a weak D call TRBD1 (5 bases). V was pared by 0 bases and J by 5 bases, with 14 bases between. The germline CDR1 and CDR2 sequences are SGDLS and YYNGEE. The CDR3 contains 15 residues. CDR3 sequence (DNA): TGTGCCAGCAGCGTAGGAGTTGGAGGGGATACTGAAGCTTTCTTT. Translating it yields CASSVGVGGDTEAFF.

The chain employs TRBV20-1 and TRBJ2-1; D uncertain. The V end was cut by 7 bases, the J end by 6 bases, with 10 bases between. Germline loops: CDR1 DFQATT, CDR2 SNEGSKA (reference sequence). This CDR3 has 11 amino acids. The CDR3 nucleotides read TGCAGTGTCTCGCCGAGCAATGAGCAGTTCTTC. Encoded protein: CSVSPSNEQFF.

This clone has just one count. The V and J genes are TRBV7-8 and TRBJ1-5; D may be TRBD1 (5 bases). CDR3 length equals 16 residues. CDR1 and CDR2 (germline): SGHVS, FQNEAQ. Trimming took 0 bases from V and 0 from J, leaving 9 bases between them. This CDR3 reads CASSLAGPNSNQPQHF. The CDR3, as DNA: TGTGCCAGCAGCTTAGCGGGGCCTAATAGCAATCAGCCCCAGCATTTT.

The rearrangement links TRBV7-4 to TRBJ1-1; maybe TRBD1 (6 bases). The CDR3 loop spans 15 amino acids. Trimming removed 1 base from V and 5 bases from J, with 14 bases in between. The V gene's germline CDR1 is SGHVT and CDR2 SQSDAQ. The CDR3 sequence: CASSLECRGGTEAFF. The CDR3 nucleotides read TGTGCCAGCAGCTTAGAGTGCAGGGGTGGGACTGAAGCTTTCTTT.

The chain combines TRBV6-2 or TRBV6-3 with TRBJ1-5; D perhaps matches TRBD1 (6 bases). V lost 2 bases and J 7 bases, leaving 12 bases between the germline ends. This CDR3 has 14 residues. Germline V gene sequence: CDR1 MNHEY, CDR2 SVGEGT. The CDR3 spells CASSYVQGGQPQHF. In DNA, the CDR3 is TGTGCCAGCAGTTACGTACAGGGTGGCCAGCCCCAGCATTTT.

The chain has TRBV4-3 and TRBJ1-3; D is unresolved. Germline V gene sequence: CDR1 LGHNA, CDR2 YSLEER. Trimming took 0 bases from V and 0 from J, leaving 3 bases between them. The CDR3 contains 14 residues. DNA of the CDR3: TGCGCCAGCAGCCAAGACAGCTCTGGAAACACCATATATTTT. Encoded protein: CASSQDSSGNTIYF.

The V and J genes are TRBV5-1 and TRBJ2-7, with a tentative D call TRBD2 (6 bases). V lost 0 bases to trimming and J lost 5 bases, with 9 bases between them. The CDR3 runs 13 residues. Germline V gives CDR1 SGHRS, CDR2 YFSETQ. CDR3 in DNA: TGCGCCAGCAGCTTGGCCGGAGGGAACGAGCAGTACTTC. Protein: CASSLAGGNEQYF.

The chain carries TRBV6-2 or TRBV6-3 and TRBJ2-3, with TRBD2 identical over 8 bases. The CDR3 spans 15 residues. Germline V gene sequence: CDR1 MNHEY, CDR2 SVGEGT. V gave up 0 bases and J gave up 5 bases; unmatched junction bases: 4. The CDR3 region has the DNA TGTGCCAGCAGTTACTCGACTAGCGCTGTAGATACGCAGTATTTT. Translated: CASSYSTSAVDTQYF.

The chain joins TRBV3-1 (or the pseudogene TRBV3-2) to TRBJ2-1, with D unresolved. From germline, CDR1 is LGHDT and CDR2 YNNKEL (reference sequence). CDR3 length: 15 amino acids. The V and J ends lost 0 bases and 1 base respectively, with 7 bases between them. The CDR3 DNA sequence: TGTGCCAGCAGCCAAGACAGGATGTCCTACAATGAGCAGTTCTTC. Amino acid sequence: CASSQDRMSYNEQFF.

The V gene is TRBV5-6, the J gene TRBJ2-7, with 8 positions matching TRBD2. CDR1 and CDR2 from the germline V gene are SGHDT and YYEEEE. The CDR3 extends over 15 amino acids. V trimming: 1 base; J trimming: 3 bases; junction bases outside the gene matches: 6. CDR3 DNA: TGTGCCAGCAGCTTGTGTCCGGGGGGGAGCTACGAGCAGTACTTC. Translated, it gives CASSLCPGGSYEQYF.

The J gene is TRBJ2-3, the V gene TRBV11-2; weak D call: TRBD1 (6 bases). V lost 1 base, J lost 3 bases, and 23 bases lay in between. CDR1 SGHAT and CDR2 FQNNGV come from the germline V gene. The CDR3 covers 19 residues. For the CDR3, the DNA is TGTGCCAGCAGCTTAGTAGGGCGTGGTACAGGGAGTAAGACAGATACGCAGTATTTT. It encodes CASSLVGRGTGSKTDTQYF. Filled out from reference TRBV11-2 and TRBJ2-3, the complete variable domain reads EAGVAQSPRYKIIEKRQSVAFWCNPISGHATLYWYQQILGQGPKLLIQFQNNGVVDDSQLPKDRFSAERLKGVDSTLKIQPAKLEDSAVYLCASSLVGRGTGSKTDTQYFGPGTRLTVL.

This clone was counted a few times. CDR3 sequence reads: CASSHPRSSEKLFF. In DNA form, the CDR3 reads TGTGCCAGCAGCCATCCAAGATCAAGCGAAAAACTGTTTTTT. This sequence joins TRBV13 and TRBJ1-4; D ambiguous. The CDR3 length is 14 residues. V lost 5 bases and J lost 8, with 15 bases in between. Germline V CDR1 and CDR2: PRHDT, FYEKMQ (reference sequence). The entire variable domain, with the rest obtained from reference TRBV13 and TRBJ1-4, is as follows: AAGVIQSPRHLIKEKRETATLKCYPIPRHDTVYWYQQGPGQDPQFLISFYEKMQSDKGSIPDRFSAQQFSDYHSELNMSSLELGDSALYFCASSHPRSSEKLFFGSGTQLSVL.

The rearrangement joins TRBV5-4 to TRBJ2-1, with a weak D call TRBD1 (6 bases). The CDR3 sequence is 13 residues long. V dropped 0 bases and J dropped 8 bases, with 9 bases sitting between them. Germline assignment: CDR1 SGHNT and CDR2 YYREEE (reference sequence). Written as DNA, the CDR3 is TGTGCCAGCAGCTTGGAACAGGGCGATGAGCAGTTCTTC. The encoded protein is CASSLEQGDEQFF. Looking up the rest from reference TRBV5-4 and TRBJ2-1 gives the full variable domain: ETGVTQSPTHLIKTRGQQVTLRCSSQSGHNTVSWYQQALGQGPQFIFQYYREEENGRGNFPPRFSGLQFPNYSSELNVNALELDDSALYLCASSLEQGDEQFFGPGTRLTVL.

The chain is built from TRBV5-5 and TRBJ1-1, with 8 bases lining up with TRBD1. The CDR3 is 15 residues long. V trimming: 0 bases; J trimming: 4 bases; junction bases outside the gene matches: 5. CDR1 and CDR2 from the germline V gene are SGHKS and YYEKEE (reference sequence). The CDR3 nucleotides read TGTGCCAGCAGCTTGGGTTGGACAGGGACCACTGAAGCTTTCTTT. It translates to CASSLGWTGTTEAFF.

This rearrangement joins TRBV5-4 to TRBJ2-4; TRBD1 agrees at 9 bases. The J segment lost 5 bases and the V segment lost 3 bases, leaving 6 bases of the junction unmatched. Germline values: CDR1 SGHNT, CDR2 YYREEE (reference sequence). CDR3 length: 15 amino acids. CDR3 DNA: TGTGCCAGCAGCTCCCCCCGGGACAGGGAAAACATTCAGTACTTC. Amino acid sequence: CASSSPRDRENIQYF.

V usage is TRBV27 and J usage is TRBJ1-6; D is uncertain. Germline V lookup: CDR1 MNHEY, CDR2 SMNVEV (reference sequence). Trimming took off 3 bases at V and 13 bases at J, with 16 bases between the two ends. The CDR3 totals 14 residues. This chain's CDR3 is CASSFSPAREPLHF. CDR3 nucleotides: TGTGCCAGCAGTTTTAGTCCAGCGCGCGAGCCCCTCCACTTT.

V usage is TRBV5-1 and J usage is TRBJ1-2; D might be TRBD1 (6 bases). There are 15 residues in the CDR3. Trimming took 3 bases from V and 7 from J, leaving 19 bases between them. Germline loops: CDR1 SGHRS, CDR2 YFSETQ. DNA for the CDR3: TGCGCCAGCAGCTACATCGGACAGACCTGGGGTGGCTACACCTTC. Encoded protein: CASSYIGQTWGGYTF.

On this clone itself: Other DNA sequences from this sample encode an identical CDR3 as well. This rearrangement joins TRBV6-4 to TRBJ1-1; D is undetermined. The germline V and J ends were trimmed by 6 bases and 1 base, with 9 bases remaining between them. The CDR3 is 13 residues long. Germline loops: CDR1 MRHNA, CDR2 SNTAGT. This CDR3 reads CASSLRGNTEAFF. Written as DNA, the CDR3 is TGTGCCAGCAGCCTCCGGGGGAACACTGAAGCTTTCTTT.

V gene TRBV5-1 combines with J gene TRBJ2-1, with 8 nucleotides matching TRBD2. The J segment lost 3 bases and the V segment lost 4 bases, leaving 12 bases of the junction unmatched. The CDR3 is made up of 17 amino acids. CDR1 SGHRS and CDR2 YFSETQ come from the germline V gene. The CDR3 region is CASSPGLSGGFYNEQFF. Here the CDR3 DNA reads TGCGCCAGCAGCCCCGGACTAAGCGGGGGCTTCTACAATGAGCAGTTCTTC.

The V gene is TRBV2, the J gene TRBJ1-2, with 9 positions matching TRBD1. The CDR3 has 14 residues. The trim removed 5 bases at V and 3 bases at J, leaving 4 bases unmatched. Germline CDR1 is SNHLY and CDR2 is FYNNEI. CDR3 DNA: TGTGCCAGCAGTCCGACAGGGGGAGACTATGGCTACACCTTC. It yields the protein CASSPTGGDYGYTF.

This chain joins TRBV7-2 and TRBJ2-5; the D gene is possibly TRBD1 (6 bases). CDR3 length equals 13 residues. Per the germline V gene, CDR1 is SGHTA and CDR2 is FQGNSA. The V end lost 2 bases, the J end lost 3 bases, and 7 bases lay between the germline ends. This chain's CDR3 is CASSLNREETQYF. The CDR3 DNA follows: TGTGCCAGCAGCTTAAACAGGGAAGAGACCCAGTACTTC.

The V gene is TRBV3-1 (or the pseudogene TRBV3-2), the J gene TRBJ1-6; 7 bases fit TRBD1. Germline-derived CDR1 and CDR2 are LGHDT and YNNKEL (reference sequence). CDR3 length equals 19 residues. With V trimmed by 4 bases and J by 4 bases, 16 bases remained unmatched. The CDR3 reads CASSRNDRDPRDYNSPLHF. DNA of the CDR3: TGTGCCAGCAGCCGAAACGACAGGGACCCGCGTGATTATAATTCACCCCTCCACTTT.

The rearrangement joins TRBV5-1 to TRBJ1-6; 8 bases are a match to TRBD1. The V segment lost 4 bases and the J segment 9 bases; nucleotides outside the gene matches: 12. Germline lookup yields CDR1 SGHRS and CDR2 YFSETQ. The CDR3 is 16 residues long. The CDR3 here is CASSDRTGSGGSPLHF. The CDR3 DNA is TGCGCCAGCAGCGATCGGACAGGGTCAGGAGGTTCACCCCTCCACTTT.